A single sample is the source of the 14 T cell receptor beta chains below, sequenced in a study of blood T cell repertoires in COVID-19. The method was immunoSEQ multiplex PCR; TCRdb's version includes in-frame clones alone and lacks a portion of them. The table records about 220,000 clones, almost 90% of them present only once. Sequencing used PBMCs or T cells enriched from blood (not recorded which). These receptors were obtained from a man younger than 45 who had been exposed to COVID-19.

V and J are TRBV5-4 and TRBJ2-7; 13 positions agree with TRBD2. The junction had 9 bases not matched to a gene; V was cut back by 5 bases and J by 4 bases. The CDR3 sequence is 16 residues long. CDR1 is SGHNT, CDR2 YYREEE, per germline (reference sequence). The CDR3 reads CASSPTGTSGDYEQYF. CDR3 bases: TGTGCCAGCAGTCCGACCGGGACTAGCGGGGATTACGAGCAGTACTTC.

The chain uses TRBV30 and TRBJ1-6, with D perhaps matching TRBD1 (6 bases). Between the trimmed V and J ends, which lost 4 bases and 5 bases, there was a span of 15 bases. Germline CDR1 reads GTSNPN; CDR2 reads SVGIG (reference sequence). The CDR3 extends over 15 amino acids. The CDR3 DNA reads as TGTGCCTGGACCAGGGACACTCGAGATAATTCACCCCTCCACTTT. Protein sequence: CAWTRDTRDNSPLHF. Combining the CDR3 with reference TRBV30 and TRBJ1-6 gives the whole variable domain SQTIHQWPATLVQPVGSPLSLECTVEGTSNPNLYWYRQAAGRGLQLLFYSVGIGQISSEVPQNLSASRPQDRQFILSSKKLLLSDSGFYLCAWTRDTRDNSPLHFGNGTRLTVT.

This clone appeared a single time. The chain recombines TRBV27 with TRBJ1-1, with D perhaps TRBD1 (6 bases). CDR3 length equals 16 residues. Germline CDR1 MNHEY, CDR2 SMNVEV (reference sequence). Trimming cost V 0 bases and J 5 bases, with 16 bases left between them. The CDR3 region is CASSLSEAGAVTEAFF. CDR3 sequence (DNA): TGTGCCAGCAGTTTATCCGAGGCGGGGGCCGTTACTGAAGCTTTCTTT.

The rearrangement uses TRBV12-3 or TRBV12-4 and TRBJ1-2; D not certain. This CDR3 spans 12 amino acids. The V gene lost 3 bases and the J gene lost 6 bases, with 8 bases spanning the gap. The CDR3 spells CASSFGPDGYTF. The CDR3 DNA follows: TGTGCCAGCAGTTTTGGCCCCGATGGCTACACCTTC.

Points on this clone: This sample includes further DNA sequences coding for the same CDR3. The CDR3 region has the DNA TGTGCCATCAGTGTACAGAGAATGAACACTGAAGCTTTCTTT. It translates to CAISVQRMNTEAFF. J is TRBJ1-1 and V is TRBV10-3, with D uncertain. Looked up from germline, CDR1 is ENHRY and CDR2 is SYGVKD. V was shortened by 4 bases and J by 0 bases, with 9 bases between the two germline ends. This CDR3 spans 14 amino acids.

The chain couples TRBV9 to TRBJ1-4; tentatively, D is TRBD1 (6 bases). The CDR3 has 16 amino acids. Germline assignment: CDR1 SGDLS and CDR2 YYNGEE. The V and J ends lost 7 bases and 6 bases respectively, with 22 bases between them. The CDR3 DNA reads as TGTGCCAGCGGCCTCGCCCCGGACAGAGATTATGAAAAACTGTTTTTT. Translating gives CASGLAPDRDYEKLFF.

This chain connects TRBV6-5 to TRBJ2-2; D gene unclear. In germline, CDR1 is MNHEY, CDR2 SVGAGI. V was cut by 6 bases and J by 2 bases, with 10 bases left in between. The CDR3 loop spans 14 amino acids. This chain's CDR3 is CASRPDFNTGELFF. CDR3 bases: TGTGCCAGCAGACCTGACTTCAACACCGGGGAGCTGTTTTTT.

The V and J genes are TRBV29-1 and TRBJ1-1; 7 bases fit TRBD1. The CDR3 totals 12 residues. Germline V gene lookup returns CDR1 SQVTM and CDR2 ANQGSEA. V was pared by 3 bases and J by 4 bases, with 2 bases of the junction left unmatched. The CDR3 coding sequence is TGCAGCGTTGACCCAGGGGGCACTGAAGCTTTCTTT. This translates into CSVDPGGTEAFF. Filled out from reference TRBV29-1 and TRBJ1-1, the complete variable domain reads SAVISQKPSRDICQRGTSLTIQCQVDSQVTMMFWYRQQPGQSLTLIATANQGSEATYESGFVIDKFPISRPNLTFSTLTVSNMSPEDSSIYLCSVDPGGTEAFFGQGTRLTVV.

The rearrangement joins TRBV5-1 to TRBJ1-1; 7 nucleotides align to TRBD1. Trimming removed 3 bases from V and 3 bases from J; junction bases left unmatched: 8. CDR3 size: 15 residues. Germline CDR1 and CDR2: SGHRS and YFSETQ. CDR3 sequence reads: CASSSGTARDTEAFF. For the CDR3, the DNA is TGCGCCAGCAGCTCGGGGACAGCTAGAGACACTGAAGCTTTCTTT.

The rearrangement uses TRBV2 and TRBJ2-1; TRBD2 agrees at 7 bases. The germline gives CDR1 SNHLY, CDR2 FYNNEI. The CDR3 is 15 residues long. V lost 7 bases, J lost 9 bases, and 15 bases stayed unmatched. CDR3 in amino acids: CASTLPPGGAGEQFF. The CDR3 DNA reads as TGTGCCAGCACCCTACCTCCGGGGGGTGCTGGTGAGCAGTTCTTC.

There are a few counts of this clone. This chain connects TRBV3-1 (or the pseudogene TRBV3-2) to TRBJ1-6; D gene unclear. The V end lost 0 bases, the J end lost 0 bases, and 15 bases lay between the germline ends. CDR1 is LGHDT and CDR2 is YNNKEL in the germline V gene (reference sequence). The CDR3 spans 19 residues. The CDR3 here is CASSQDLVQSSSYNSPLHF. The CDR3 bases are TGTGCCAGCAGCCAAGATCTTGTACAGTCCTCCTCCTATAATTCACCCCTCCACTTT.

In nucleotides, the CDR3 is TGTGCCAGCAGCCCCGGACAGCTAGCCTACGAGCAGTACTTC. It is translated as CASSPGQLAYEQYF. The V and J genes are TRBV27 and TRBJ2-7; D may be TRBD1 (6 bases). This CDR3 region has 14 residues. V was shortened by 6 bases and J by 2 bases, with 14 bases between the two germline ends. From germline, CDR1 is MNHEY and CDR2 SMNVEV (reference sequence).

The chain is built from TRBV2 and TRBJ1-1; D perhaps matches TRBD1 (6 bases). The germline V and J ends were trimmed by 6 bases and 4 bases, with 15 bases remaining between them. This CDR3 is built from 14 residues. Germline V gives CDR1 SNHLY, CDR2 FYNNEI. In DNA, the CDR3 is TGTGCCAGCAGCGACAGGACAGACCGCACTGAAGCTTTCTTT. Its translation is CASSDRTDRTEAFF.

The rearrangement links TRBV14 to TRBJ2-1; a possible D gene is TRBD2 (6 bases). CDR1 and CDR2 (germline): SGHDN, FVKESK. V was shortened by 1 base and J by 4 bases, with 17 bases between the two germline ends. This CDR3 is 17 amino acids long. CDR3 nucleotide sequence: TGTGCCAGCAGCCAAGGCCCCTGGAGGGCGTCATACAATGAGCAGTTCTTC. Its protein is CASSQGPWRASYNEQFF.